The 19 T cell receptor beta chains given below trace back to one sample, sequenced in a study of blood T cell repertoires in COVID-19. Sequencing was performed with immunoSEQ multiplex PCR; in TCRdb, only in-frame clones are kept and a portion is missing. The data show hundreds of thousands of clones, with about four fifths seen just once and approximately 7.5% held by the top ten. The sample taken for sequencing was peripheral blood. These receptor sequences come from a woman older than 75 with COVID-19, enrolled during active disease.

This clone came up a few times. This sequence joins TRBV15 and TRBJ1-2, with TRBD1 as a possible D gene (6 bases). CDR1 is LNHNV, CDR2 YYDKDF, per germline (reference sequence). The CDR3 totals 14 residues. V was clipped by 2 bases and J by 6 bases, with 13 bases between them. CDR3 bases: TGTGCCACCAGCAGAAGATGGACAGTTGATGGCTACACCTTC. Protein: CATSRRWTVDGYTF.

This chain joins TRBV30 and TRBJ2-1; 11 bases align to TRBD2. The CDR3 totals 13 residues. CDR1 and CDR2 (germline): GTSNPN, SVGIG (reference sequence). V shed 3 bases and J 7 bases; nucleotides not matched to a gene: 2. The CDR3 sequence: CAWRTSGVNEQFF. CDR3 sequence (DNA): TGTGCCTGGAGGACTAGCGGGGTAAATGAGCAGTTCTTC.

The chain couples TRBV5-1 to TRBJ2-2; 9 bases are a match to TRBD2. CDR1 and CDR2 (germline): SGHRS, YFSETQ. CDR3 size: 17 residues. V lost 4 bases and J lost 6; bases outside the gene matches: 13. In DNA form, the CDR3 reads TGCGCCAGCAGCCTAAGGGGCGGGAGGGCCAACGCCGGGGAGCTGTTTTTT. Amino acid sequence: CASSLRGGRANAGELFF. Combining the CDR3 with reference TRBV5-1 and TRBJ2-2 gives the whole variable domain KAGVTQTPRYLIKTRGQQVTLSCSPISGHRSVSWYQQTPGQGLQFLFEYFSETQRNKGNFPGRFSGRQFSNSRSEMNVSTLELGDSALYLCASSLRGGRANAGELFFGEGSRLTVL.

The chain has TRBV4-2 and TRBJ1-6, with D unclear. There are 16 residues in the CDR3. Trimming took 2 bases from V and 4 from J, leaving 12 bases between them. Germline CDR1 LGHNA, CDR2 YNFKEQ. CDR3 residues: CASSQLEDSYNSPLHF. CDR3 nucleotide sequence: TGTGCCAGCAGCCAACTAGAAGATTCGTATAATTCACCCCTCCACTTT.

The chain recombines TRBV27 with TRBJ2-2, with D possibly being TRBD1 (6 bases). The CDR3 runs to 13 residues. V was clipped by 10 bases and J by 2 bases, with 11 bases between them. CDR1 is MNHEY, CDR2 SMNVEV, per germline (reference sequence). The CDR3 loop reads CATWDINTGELFF. The CDR3 DNA reads TGTGCCACCTGGGACATCAACACCGGGGAGCTGTTTTTT.

This clone has more than one count but fewer than ten. The V gene is TRBV6-6, the J gene TRBJ1-1; D gene uncertain. Germline-derived CDR1 and CDR2 are MNHNY and SVGAGI (reference sequence). The germline V and J ends were trimmed by 2 bases and 7 bases, with 11 bases remaining between them. CDR3 size: 13 residues. The CDR3 spells CASSYEGYNEAFF. CDR3 nucleotides: TGTGCCAGCAGTTACGAGGGTTACAATGAAGCTTTCTTT.

This chain links TRBV6-5 with TRBJ1-3, with a tentative D call TRBD1 (5 bases). Trimming left V 0 bases short and J 0 bases short, with 9 bases between. Germline V gives CDR1 MNHEY, CDR2 SVGAGI. This CDR3 has 16 residues. In nucleotides, the CDR3 is TGTGCCAGCAGTTACTCCGGGGGAAGCTCTGGAAACACCATATATTTT. Amino acids: CASSYSGGSSGNTIYF.

V gene TRBV28 combines with J gene TRBJ2-7; TRBD1 agrees at 11 bases. The CDR3 spans 16 residues. Germline V lookup: CDR1 MDHEN, CDR2 SYDVKM. The trim removed 5 bases at V and 4 bases at J, leaving 10 bases unmatched. Written as DNA, the CDR3 is TGTGCCAGCAGTCCGGGACAGGGGGGCAGGGTTTACGAGCAGTACTTC. Amino acid sequence: CASSPGQGGRVYEQYF.

This chain joins TRBV7-9 and TRBJ1-1; 7 bases line up with TRBD1. The CDR3 sequence is 15 residues long. J gave up 0 bases and V 3 bases, and 4 bases lay outside the gene matches. Germline assignment: CDR1 SEHNR and CDR2 FQNEAQ (reference sequence). CDR3: CASSLGTAMNTEAFF. CDR3 coding DNA: TGTGCCAGCAGCTTGGGGACAGCCATGAACACTGAAGCTTTCTTT.

The chain uses TRBV27 and TRBJ2-1; D gene unclear. The germline V gene has CDR1 MNHEY and CDR2 SMNVEV (reference sequence). The CDR3 contains 11 residues. The V end was cut by 6 bases, the J end by 10 bases, with 10 bases between. As DNA, the CDR3 is TGTGCCAGCAGCTCGACACGGGAGCAGTTCTTC. The encoded protein is CASSSTREQFF.

The chain links TRBV20-1 to TRBJ1-1, with D unclear. The CDR3 spans 11 residues. CDR1 and CDR2 from the germline V gene are DFQATT and SNEGSKA (reference sequence). The V gene lost 4 bases and the J gene lost 8 bases, with 11 bases spanning the gap. CDR3 nucleotides: TGCAGTGCTATACAGACACCGGAAGCTTTCTTT. Translating it yields CSAIQTPEAFF.

This sequence joins TRBV19 and TRBJ1-2; possibly TRBD1 for D (6 bases). Germline loops: CDR1 LNHDA, CDR2 SQIVND (reference sequence). Trimming took off 1 base at V and 3 bases at J, with 12 bases between the two ends. This CDR3 has 15 residues. The CDR3 nucleotides read TGTGCCAGTAGTATAGCCAAGACAGGAGACTATGGCTACACCTTC. Translation: CASSIAKTGDYGYTF.

In its sample, this clone was seen a few times. J is TRBJ1-2 and V is TRBV3-1 (or the pseudogene TRBV3-2); TRBD1 matches at 12 bases. Germline V gene sequence: CDR1 LGHDT, CDR2 YNNKEL (reference sequence). The trim removed 0 bases at V and 8 bases at J, leaving 4 bases unmatched. The CDR3 runs to 15 residues. The DNA for the CDR3 is TGTGCCAGCAGCCAAGATCTAGGGACAGGGGGCGGCTACACCTTC. Its protein is CASSQDLGTGGGYTF.

This chain joins TRBV6-5 and TRBJ2-5; TRBD1 agrees at 7 bases. This CDR3 region has 16 residues. Germline CDR1 and CDR2: MNHEY and SVGAGI. The V gene end was trimmed by 0 bases and the J gene end by 5 bases; junction bases not matched to a gene: 9. The CDR3 here is CASSYSGRGGAETQYF. The CDR3 nucleotides read TGTGCCAGCAGTTACTCGGGGCGAGGGGGCGCGGAGACCCAGTACTTC.

The chain combines TRBV7-3 with TRBJ2-7, with D possibly being TRBD2 (6 bases). V lost 5 bases to trimming and J lost 6 bases, with 14 bases between them. The CDR3 has 13 residues. Germline-derived CDR1 and CDR2 are SGHTA and FQGTGA. The CDR3 bases are TGTGCCAGCAGCCCCGCGGGCGGGGCCGAGCAGTACTTC. It specifies CASSPAGGAEQYF.

The table lists this clone with a few counts. The chain carries TRBV11-2 and TRBJ1-1; weak D call: TRBD1 (5 bases). Looked up from germline, CDR1 is SGHAT and CDR2 is FQNNGV. The CDR3 extends over 15 amino acids. Trimming shortened V by 5 bases and J by 4 bases, and 17 bases separated the two germline ends. The CDR3 nucleotides read TGTGCCAGCAGCCCACGGACACCTGGCGGCACTGAAGCTTTCTTT. Translation gives CASSPRTPGGTEAFF.

This chain connects TRBV2 to TRBJ1-4, with a possible D match to TRBD1 (6 bases). V gave up 6 bases and J gave up 7 bases, with 12 bases separating them. This CDR3 is built from 13 residues. Germline CDR1 and CDR2: SNHLY and FYNNEI. This CDR3 reads CASSQGRGEKLFF. The CDR3 DNA reads TGTGCCAGCAGCCAGGGGCGTGGTGAAAAACTGTTTTTT.

J is TRBJ1-1 and V is TRBV7-9; D is unresolved. V shed 4 bases and J shed 1 base, with 13 bases lying between them. CDR1 is SEHNR, CDR2 FQNEAQ, per germline (reference sequence). The CDR3 extends over 15 amino acids. The CDR3 loop is CASSSGGSGNTEAFF. The CDR3 coding sequence is TGTGCCAGCAGCTCAGGAGGGTCTGGGAACACTGAAGCTTTCTTT. The full variable domain, its missing parts supplied by reference TRBV7-9 and TRBJ1-1, is DTGVSQNPRHKITKRGQNVTFRCDPISEHNRLYWYRQTLGQGPEFLTYFQNEAQLEKSRLLSDRFSAERPKGSFSTLEIQRTEQGDSAMYLCASSSGGSGNTEAFFGQGTRLTVV.

The V call is TRBV14, the J call TRBJ2-7; TRBD2 matches 8 bases. The CDR3 sequence is 14 residues long. V shed 1 base, J shed 2 bases, and the junction held 1 base outside the gene matches. Germline V lookup: CDR1 SGHDN, CDR2 FVKESK. CDR3 in amino acids: CASSQGAGAYEQYF. The CDR3 DNA follows: TGTGCCAGCAGCCAAGGAGCGGGAGCCTACGAGCAGTACTTC. Using reference TRBV14 and TRBJ2-7 for the parts outside the CDR3, the full variable domain is EAGVTQFPSHSVIEKGQTVTLRCDPISGHDNLYWYRRVMGKEIKFLLHFVKESKQDESGMPNNRFLAERTGGTYSTLKVQPAELEDSGVYFCASSQGAGAYEQYFGPGTRLTVT.